The next 30 T cell receptor beta chains were all read from a single sample in a study. In TCRdb, the RT-PCR reads were re-called with MiXCR into one record per CDR3 protein. The table lists about 6,500 distinct CDR3 sequences, 90% to 95% of them singletons. Sequencing was performed on memory CD4+ T cells from blood. Receptors were obtained from a female donor in good health, serving as a healthy control.

This clonotype was seen only once. Since the library was made to target alpha chains, this beta chain is a stray read and its abundance is not meaningful. This chain joins TRBV7-7 and TRBJ2-5; D unresolved. Trimming pared 1 base from V and 3 bases from J, leaving 9 bases between. This CDR3 is built from 14 residues. Germline CDR1 is SSHAT and CDR2 is FNYEAQ (reference sequence). The CDR3 here is CASSLVTVEETQYF. The DNA of the CDR3 is TGTGCCAGCAGCTTAGTCACTGTTGAAGAGACCCAGTACTTC.

On this clonotype: This beta chain was picked up by a library intended for alpha chains and is off target, so its count carries little meaning. The chain combines TRBV5-1 with TRBJ1-1; no clear D. Germline lookup yields CDR1 SGHRS and CDR2 YFSETQ. Between the trimmed V and J ends, which lost 4 bases and 4 bases, there was a span of 14 bases. CDR3 length equals 14 residues. In DNA, the CDR3 is TGCGCCAGCAGCGGGCAGGATTCTGTCACTGAAGCTTTCTTT. This translates into CASSGQDSVTEAFF.

A remark on this clonotype: Since it is a stray read in a library aimed at alpha chains, this beta chain has a size that is not meaningful. The V and J genes are TRBV20-1 and TRBJ2-3; D call uncertain. The CDR3 loop spans 12 amino acids. Germline V lookup: CDR1 DFQATT, CDR2 SNEGSKA (reference sequence). Trimming left V 7 bases short and J 2 bases short, with 10 bases between. CDR3 sequence: CSVNPYTDTQYF. CDR3 in DNA: TGCAGTGTAAATCCATACACAGATACGCAGTATTTT.

A note on this clonotype: As an off-target read in a library built for alpha chains, this beta chain has a frequency of little significance. The V and J genes are TRBV7-9 and TRBJ2-2; D is possibly TRBD1 (5 bases). This CDR3 is 14 amino acids long. V was shortened by 8 bases and J by 5 bases, with 15 bases between the two germline ends. The germline V gene encodes CDR1 SEHNR and CDR2 FQNEAQ (reference sequence). The CDR3 protein is CASDWGQRTGELFF. CDR3 in DNA: TGTGCCAGCGACTGGGGCCAGAGGACCGGGGAGCTGTTTTTT. The variable domain in full, completed from reference TRBV7-9 and TRBJ2-2, reads DTGVSQNPRHKITKRGQNVTFRCDPISEHNRLYWYRQTLGQGPEFLTYFQNEAQLEKSRLLSDRFSAERPKGSFSTLEIQRTEQGDSAMYLCASDWGQRTGELFFGEGSRLTVL.

Note on this clonotype: Within a library made for alpha chains, this beta chain is off target, and its count is uninformative. The rearrangement joins TRBV3-1 to TRBJ1-2; TRBD1 is a possible D gene (5 bases). Per the germline V gene, CDR1 is LGHDT and CDR2 is YNNKEL (reference sequence). The CDR3 is made up of 14 amino acids. Between the trimmed V and J ends, which lost 5 bases and 2 bases, there was a span of 12 bases. The CDR3 DNA follows: TGTGCCAGCAGCTATGGACGGGGGAACTATGGCTACACCTTC. It is translated as CASSYGRGNYGYTF.

A remark on this clonotype: As an off-target read in a library built for alpha chains, this beta chain has a frequency of little significance. V gene TRBV5-1 combines with J gene TRBJ2-3; 7 bases are a match to TRBD1. The CDR3 is made up of 16 amino acids. J gave up 4 bases and V 0 bases, and 8 bases lay outside the gene matches. Germline V gene sequence: CDR1 SGHRS, CDR2 YFSETQ. The CDR3 bases are TGCGCCAGCAGCTTGGCGGGGACAGTCTCCGCAGATACGCAGTATTTT. This codes for CASSLAGTVSADTQYF.

A word on this clonotype: A library prepared for alpha chains yielded this beta chain as an off-target read; its size is of little meaning. The chain combines TRBV6-1 with TRBJ1-6; D is unclear. CDR3 length: 14 residues. The V end lost 6 bases, the J end lost 5 bases, and 11 bases lay between the germline ends. Germline values: CDR1 MNHNS, CDR2 SASEGT. The CDR3 DNA follows: TGTGCCAGCAGCCGCGCTCCGGATAATTCACCCCTCCACTTT. Protein: CASSRAPDNSPLHF.

In the case of this clonotype: Little can be read into the size of this beta chain, an off-target read in a library designed for alpha chains. The genes are TRBV28 and TRBJ1-1; 9 bases match TRBD1. The trim removed 9 bases at V and 7 bases at J, leaving 6 bases unmatched. CDR3 length equals 12 residues. Germline V gives CDR1 MDHEN, CDR2 SYDVKM. The CDR3 here is CARGDRVDEAFF. The DNA of the CDR3 is TGTGCCAGGGGGGACAGGGTTGATGAAGCTTTCTTT. The variable domain in full, completed from reference TRBV28 and TRBJ1-1, reads DVKVTQSSRYLVKRTGEKVFLECVQDMDHENMFWYRQDPGLGLRLIYFSYDVKMKEKGDIPEGYSVSREKKERFSLILESASTNQTSMYLCARGDRVDEAFFGQGTRLTVV.

This clonotype appeared a few times. The library was built for alpha chains, so this beta chain is an off-target read and its size means little. V usage is TRBV7-6 and J usage is TRBJ2-5, with TRBD2 matching over 8 bases. CDR3 size: 14 residues. Per germline, CDR1 SGHVS and CDR2 FNYEAQ. V lost 1 base and J lost 4; bases outside the gene matches: 2. This chain's CDR3 is CASSLEGTRETQYF. DNA for the CDR3: TGTGCCAGCAGCTTAGAAGGGACTAGAGAGACCCAGTACTTC.

Concerning this clonotype: Being off target in a library aimed at alpha chains, this beta chain has a size of little meaning. This chain connects TRBV4-1 to TRBJ1-2; TRBD1 might be the D (6 bases). This CDR3 contains 14 residues. V gave up 3 bases and J gave up 4 bases, with 12 bases separating them. Germline-derived CDR1 and CDR2 are MGHRA and YSYEKL. The CDR3 DNA follows: TGCGCCAGCAGCCAGGCTACAGGGATCTATGGCTACACCTTC. Translated: CASSQATGIYGYTF.

Worth noting for this clonotype: This beta chain represents an off-target read in a library built for alpha chains; its size is of limited meaning. The rearrangement links TRBV12-3 or TRBV12-4 to TRBJ2-7, with 8 bases that match TRBD1. The length of the CDR3 is 15 residues. The ends lost 5 bases at V and 0 bases at J; junction bases unmatched: 6. CDR3 sequence: CASSPTGASSYEQYF. As DNA, the CDR3 is TGTGCCAGCAGTCCGACAGGGGCGAGCTCCTACGAGCAGTACTTC.

A note on this clonotype: This beta chain is an unintended read in a library built for alpha chains; its size means little. The chain combines TRBV12-3 or TRBV12-4 with TRBJ1-1; TRBD1 is a possible D gene (5 bases). The length of the CDR3 is 15 residues. Trimming took off 3 bases at V and 5 bases at J, with 16 bases between the two ends. CDR3 protein: CASSLIGAMGTEAFF. CDR3 coding DNA: TGTGCCAGCAGTTTGATTGGGGCGATGGGGACTGAAGCTTTCTTT.

This clonotype has only one observation. This beta chain turned up in a library designed for alpha chains; as an off-target read, its abundance says little. The chain links TRBV4-2 to TRBJ2-5; D unresolved. The CDR3 is 12 amino acids. CDR1 is LGHNA and CDR2 is YNFKEQ in the germline V gene. V was pared by 4 bases and J by 1 base, with 4 bases between. The CDR3 DNA reads TGTGCCAGCAGCCGAGCCCAAGAGACCCAGTACTTC. Protein product: CASSRAQETQYF.

Only one count was recorded for this clonotype. This beta chain is off target for a library built for alpha chains, so its abundance means little. This chain connects TRBV6-5 to TRBJ2-2; D is undetermined. Trimming shortened V by 0 bases and J by 1 base, and 6 bases separated the two germline ends. Germline loops: CDR1 MNHEY, CDR2 SVGAGI. The CDR3 extends over 15 amino acids. The CDR3 DNA sequence: TGTGCCAGCAGTTACTCGATATTGAACACCGGGGAGCTGTTTTTT. It specifies CASSYSILNTGELFF.

A remark on this clonotype: The library was built for alpha chains, so this beta chain is an off-target read and its size means little. This chain joins TRBV27 and TRBJ2-1; D not resolved. The V and J ends lost 3 bases and 6 bases respectively, with 12 bases between them. This CDR3 contains 14 residues. Per the germline V gene, CDR1 is MNHEY and CDR2 is SMNVEV (reference sequence). CDR3 amino acids: CASSFTSTLNEQFF. As DNA, the CDR3 is TGTGCCAGCAGTTTCACGTCGACCCTCAATGAGCAGTTCTTC.

Turning to this clonotype: The library was built for alpha chains, so this beta chain is an off-target read and its size means little. V usage is TRBV6-1 and J usage is TRBJ1-2; 9 positions match TRBD1. The germline V gene encodes CDR1 MNHNS and CDR2 SASEGT. The CDR3 runs to 15 residues. V shed 6 bases, J shed 8 bases, and the junction held 13 bases outside the gene matches. CDR3 residues: CASRPSGQGRWGYTF. The CDR3 bases are TGTGCCAGCAGACCCTCGGGACAGGGTCGATGGGGCTACACCTTC.

This clonotype was seen once. Little can be read into the size of this beta chain, an off-target read in a library designed for alpha chains. J is TRBJ2-2 and V is TRBV12-3 or TRBV12-4; D is undetermined. The V end lost 7 bases, the J end lost 6 bases, and 9 bases lay between the germline ends. The CDR3 contains 12 residues. The CDR3 nucleotides are TGTGCCAGCATCATGGGGTCCGGGGAGCTGTTTTTT. Protein: CASIMGSGELFF.

Of note for this clonotype: Within a library made for alpha chains, this beta chain is off target, and its count is uninformative. V is TRBV29-1 and J is TRBJ2-3; D unclear. The length of the CDR3 is 12 residues. Trimming shortened V by 3 bases and J by 0 bases, and 4 bases separated the two germline ends. Germline CDR1 and CDR2: SQVTM and ANQGSEA. CDR3 sequence: CSVDRSTDTQYF. The CDR3 DNA reads TGCAGCGTTGATAGGAGCACAGATACGCAGTATTTT.

On this clonotype itself: This beta chain is a stray read from a library made for alpha chains; its abundance is not meaningful. This chain connects TRBV12-3 or TRBV12-4 to TRBJ2-3; 9 bases align to TRBD2. The CDR3 is 15 amino acids. V gave up 6 bases and J gave up 2 bases; unmatched junction bases: 6. Here the CDR3 reads CASSSSGVPTDTQYF. CDR3 sequence (DNA): TGTGCCAGCAGCTCTAGCGGGGTGCCCACAGATACGCAGTATTTT.

Comments on this clonotype: This beta chain slipped into a library made for alpha chains as a stray read, so its size is not meaningful. The genes are TRBV5-1 and TRBJ1-1; perhaps TRBD1 as D (5 bases). Looked up from germline, CDR1 is SGHRS and CDR2 is YFSETQ. The CDR3 is made up of 14 amino acids. V was shortened by 0 bases and J by 5 bases, with 11 bases between the two germline ends. CDR3 coding DNA: TGCGCCAGCAGCTTGGAGGGTGGGACGACTGAAGCTTTCTTT. Its protein is CASSLEGGTTEAFF.

With respect to this clonotype: Found in a library prepared for alpha chains, this beta chain is an off-target read, and its abundance has little meaning. The V gene is TRBV27, the J gene TRBJ1-5; D gene ambiguous. Trimming cost V 5 bases and J 7 bases, with 12 bases left between them. Germline V CDR1 and CDR2: MNHEY, SMNVEV (reference sequence). The CDR3 has 13 residues. The CDR3 coding sequence is TGTGCCAGCAGTCGCGACGCGGGGCAGCCCCAGCATTTT. Amino acid sequence: CASSRDAGQPQHF.

Of note for this clonotype: This beta chain represents an off-target read in a library built for alpha chains; its size is of limited meaning. The chain carries TRBV20-1 and TRBJ1-5; D unclear. Germline CDR1 DFQATT, CDR2 SNEGSKA (reference sequence). The CDR3 has 12 amino acids. V was cut by 4 bases and J by 7 bases, with 11 bases left in between. The chain's CDR3 is CSATEGRQPQHF. In DNA form, the CDR3 reads TGCAGTGCTACCGAAGGGCGCCAGCCCCAGCATTTT.

With regard to this clonotype: This beta chain is a stray sequence in a library constructed for alpha chains; its clone size is not meaningful. The chain uses TRBV7-8 and TRBJ1-1; no clear D. Germline values: CDR1 SGHVS, CDR2 FQNEAQ. CDR3 size: 13 residues. Trimming took 6 bases from V and 4 from J, leaving 12 bases between them. Written as DNA, the CDR3 is TGTGCCAGCAGGGGAAATTATATCACTGAAGCTTTCTTT. Protein: CASRGNYITEAFF.

About this clonotype itself: This beta chain turned up in a library designed for alpha chains; as an off-target read, its abundance says little. The chain uses TRBV18 and TRBJ1-1; no clear D gene. Trimming took 2 bases from V and 2 from J, leaving 9 bases between them. The CDR3 extends over 14 amino acids. Germline V gene lookup returns CDR1 KGHSH and CDR2 LQKENI. This CDR3 is CASSPEDGNTEAFF. Here the CDR3 DNA reads TGTGCCAGCTCACCAGAAGACGGTAACACTGAAGCTTTCTTT.

Note on this clonotype: This beta chain represents an off-target read in a library built for alpha chains; its size is of limited meaning. The rearrangement uses TRBV7-3 and TRBJ2-3; D uncertain. From germline, CDR1 is SGHTA and CDR2 FQGTGA. Trimming cost V 2 bases and J 3 bases, with 6 bases left between them. The CDR3 runs to 13 residues. CDR3 sequence reads: CASSLVRTDTQYF. CDR3 nucleotides: TGTGCCAGCAGCTTAGTGAGGACAGATACGCAGTATTTT.

Notes on this clonotype: A library made for alpha chains picked up this beta chain off target, so its size means little. This rearrangement joins TRBV6-5 to TRBJ2-7; TRBD1 aligns across 8 bases. The germline V gene encodes CDR1 MNHEY and CDR2 SVGAGI. Trimming took 2 bases from V and 5 from J; bases not matched to a gene: 2. The CDR3 is made up of 13 amino acids. CDR3 protein: CASSYDRGHEQYF. CDR3 DNA: TGTGCCAGCAGTTACGACAGGGGACACGAGCAGTACTTC.

Notes on this clonotype: This beta chain lies outside the target of a library built for alpha chains; its clone size means little. This chain uses TRBV9 with TRBJ2-5, with D possibly matching TRBD2 (7 bases). The V gene lost 0 bases and the J gene lost 5 bases, with 14 bases spanning the gap. Germline values: CDR1 SGDLS, CDR2 YYNGEE. The CDR3 is 15 amino acids. For the CDR3, the DNA is TGTGCCAGCAGCGTAGGGTGGGGGGGCCAGGAGACCCAGTACTTC. It codes for CASSVGWGGQETQYF.

To note about this clonotype: This beta chain is a stray read from a library made for alpha chains; its abundance is not meaningful. CDR3 nucleotides: TGTGCCAGCAGTTCTCTTTCTTATACGCAGTATTTT. Its protein product is CASSSLSYTQYF. The chain carries TRBV12-3 or TRBV12-4 and TRBJ2-3; D gene ambiguous. The CDR3 covers 12 residues. Trimming removed 4 bases from V and 7 bases from J, with 9 bases in between.

Points on this clonotype: This beta chain slipped into a library made for alpha chains as a stray read, so its size is not meaningful. The chain joins TRBV9 to TRBJ1-2; unclear D gene. The CDR3 length is 14 residues. V shed 0 bases and J shed 4 bases, with 10 bases lying between them. Germline CDR1 reads SGDLS; CDR2 reads YYNGEE. CDR3 sequence reads: CASSVDAGGYGYTF. The CDR3 coding sequence is TGTGCCAGCAGCGTAGACGCAGGAGGCTATGGCTACACCTTC.

Concerning this clonotype: The library was designed around alpha chains, so this beta chain is a stray read whose abundance carries little weight. The gene calls are TRBV29-1 and TRBJ1-2; D call uncertain. The CDR3 is 9 amino acids. Germline V gives CDR1 SQVTM, CDR2 ANQGSEA. Trimming removed 5 bases at V and 6 bases at J, with 4 bases between. In DNA form, the CDR3 reads TGCAGCGTTCAGGATGGCTACACCTTC. Protein: CSVQDGYTF.